Following are 4 T cell receptor beta chains from one sample sequenced in a study of blood T cells in healthy people across ages (dated by TCRdb to the mid-2010s). The receptor library was made with 5' RACE. Sequencing was carried out with an Illumina HiSeq 2500. The second PCR ran for roughly 7 to 12 cycles and used a J-beta primer mix along with a sample-barcoded 5' primer. TCRdb redid the processing of the public reads, applying fastp at Q25 and MiXCR, and retained in-frame beta chains. Rows are unified per CDR3 protein, each entry keeping the most common DNA and genes. This sample gives around 970,000 distinct CDR3 sequences in total; about 51% of them show up just once. Over 20% of the sample is held by the ten biggest clonotypes. Material for sequencing was blood. The receptors here all came from a woman aged 60-70 years in good health.

The rearrangement links TRBV20-1 to TRBJ1-2; D is possibly TRBD1 (5 bases). This CDR3 is built from 15 residues. Germline V gene lookup returns CDR1 DFQATT and CDR2 SNEGSKA (reference sequence). The ends were cut back, 3 bases at V and 2 bases at J, with 16 bases in the middle. Here the CDR3 reads CSASPWGEGNYGYTF. The DNA of the CDR3 is TGCAGTGCTAGTCCGTGGGGGGAGGGAAACTATGGCTACACCTTC.

This clonotype was seen only a few times. This chain connects TRBV4-3 to TRBJ2-5, with 9 nucleotides matching TRBD1. V shed 1 base and J 0 bases; nucleotides not matched to a gene: 0. This CDR3 has 15 residues. CDR1 is LGHNA and CDR2 is YSLEER in the germline V gene. The CDR3, as DNA: TGCGCCAGCAGCCAAGGGGACAGGGACCAAGAGACCCAGTACTTC. The encoded protein is CASSQGDRDQETQYF.

The chain couples TRBV20-1 to TRBJ2-1, with D tentatively TRBD1 (5 bases). Trimming took 4 bases from V and 0 from J, leaving 10 bases between them. The CDR3 runs 14 residues. CDR1 DFQATT and CDR2 SNEGSKA come from the germline V gene (reference sequence). The chain's CDR3 is CSATNRSSYNEQFF. The DNA of the CDR3 is TGCAGTGCTACGAACAGGAGCTCCTACAATGAGCAGTTCTTC.

The V gene is TRBV10-3, the J gene TRBJ1-4; tentatively, D is TRBD1 (5 bases). V lost 1 base and J lost 5, with 11 bases in between. This CDR3 comprises 15 residues. In germline, CDR1 is ENHRY, CDR2 SYGVKD. The CDR3 bases are TGTGCCATCAGTGAGTGGGCAGGGACGAATGAAAAACTGTTTTTT. It encodes CAISEWAGTNEKLFF.